The 24 T cell receptor beta chains listed next were all sequenced from one sample in a study of cytomegalovirus exposure and HLA in healthy donors. Primers included in the PCR were 60 Vbeta and 13 Jbeta primers. Generated by immunoSEQ multiplex PCR, the TCRdb table keeps only in-frame clones and is missing some. The repertoire holds some 44,000 clones, with about 85% as singletons. The specimen sequenced was PBMCs. These receptors were taken from a woman in her thirties or forties in good health and CMV-seropositive.

The chain employs TRBV7-2 and TRBJ2-1, with a weak D call TRBD2 (5 bases). V was trimmed by 5 bases and J by 8 bases, leaving 25 bases between them. Germline CDR1 SGHTA, CDR2 FQGNSA. There are 17 residues in the CDR3. CDR3 DNA sequence: TGTGCCAGCAGCCCAACTAGTCTGGCTCGGGCAGGTTATGAGCAGTTCTTC. This encodes CASSPTSLARAGYEQFF. The entire variable domain, with the rest obtained from reference TRBV7-2 and TRBJ2-1, is as follows: GAGVSQSPSNKVTEKGKDVELRCDPISGHTALYWYRQSLGQGLEFLIYFQGNSAPDKSGLPSDRFSAERTGGSVSTLTIQRTQQEDSAVYLCASSPTSLARAGYEQFFGPGTRLTVL.

The gene calls are TRBV5-1 and TRBJ1-4; D possibly corresponds to TRBD1 (6 bases). Germline V gene sequence: CDR1 SGHRS, CDR2 YFSETQ. The CDR3 totals 15 residues. Trimming cost V 4 bases and J 7 bases, with 17 bases left between them. The CDR3 nucleotides read TGCGCCAGCAGCCGGGGGGCAGGGTATGGTGAAAAACTGTTTTTT. Translated: CASSRGAGYGEKLFF.

The chain joins TRBV7-6 to TRBJ1-3; possible D gene TRBD1, 6 bases. The CDR3 has 15 residues. CDR1 and CDR2 (germline): SGHVS, FNYEAQ. The V end was cut by 7 bases, the J end by 2 bases, with 15 bases between. The CDR3: CASTWAGVTGNTIYF. CDR3 nucleotide sequence: TGTGCCAGCACCTGGGCAGGGGTTACTGGAAACACCATATATTTT. The full variable domain, in which reference TRBV7-6 and TRBJ1-3 provide the parts outside the CDR3, is GAGVSQSPRYKVTKRGQDVALRCDPISGHVSLYWYRQALGQGPEFLTYFNYEAQQDKSGLPNDRFSAERPEGSISTLTIQRTEQRDSAMYRCASTWAGVTGNTIYFGEGSWLTVV.

The genes are TRBV10-2 and TRBJ2-7, with 8 bases matching TRBD2. Trimming removed 8 bases from V and 8 bases from J; junction bases left unmatched: 14. CDR3 length: 14 residues. The germline gives CDR1 WSHSY, CDR2 SAAADI. CDR3 sequence (DNA): TGCGCCAGCGTTTCGTCGGGAGGGAGCCTTAAGCAGTACTTC. Its protein is CASVSSGGSLKQYF.

The rearrangement joins TRBV6-5 to TRBJ2-7, with 11 bases aligning to TRBD2. Germline values: CDR1 MNHEY, CDR2 SVGAGI. The CDR3 loop spans 15 amino acids. The trim removed 0 bases at V and 6 bases at J, leaving 4 bases unmatched. CDR3 sequence (DNA): TGTGCCAGCAGTTACTCGGTAGCGGGGGGGGGCGAGCAGTACTTC. Translation gives CASSYSVAGGGEQYF.

Here the CDR3 reads CASSQGVTQYF. The CDR3 DNA follows: TGTGCCAGCAGTCAAGGGGTTACGCAGTATTTT. The genes are TRBV6-5 and TRBJ2-3; a weak D match, TRBD1 (5 bases). The V end was cut by 5 bases, the J end by 8 bases, with 8 bases between. Germline values: CDR1 MNHEY, CDR2 SVGAGI. The CDR3 is 11 amino acids.

The V and J genes are TRBV19 and TRBJ1-5; 7 bases match TRBD1. With V trimmed by 2 bases and J by 3 bases, 7 bases remained unmatched. CDR3 length equals 16 residues. Germline V gene sequence: CDR1 LNHDA, CDR2 SQIVND (reference sequence). This CDR3 is CASSILTTGHNQPQHF. CDR3 DNA sequence: TGTGCCAGTAGTATATTGACGACAGGGCACAATCAGCCCCAGCATTTT. Variable domain in full (rest from reference TRBV19 and TRBJ1-5): DGGITQSPKYLFRKEGQNVTLSCEQNLNHDAMYWYRQDPGQGLRLIYYSQIVNDFQKGDIAEGYSVSREKKESFPLTVTSAQKNPTAFYLCASSILTTGHNQPQHFGDGTRLSIL.

J is TRBJ1-1 and V is TRBV6-5, with D possibly TRBD1 on 5 matching bases. CDR1 is MNHEY and CDR2 is SVGAGI in the germline V gene. V shed 7 bases and J shed 1 base, with 16 bases lying between them. The CDR3 extends over 15 amino acids. This chain's CDR3 is CASTTTGGTNTEAFF. The CDR3 region has the DNA TGTGCCAGCACCACGACCGGGGGGACGAACACTGAAGCTTTCTTT.

The chain is built from TRBV5-1 and TRBJ1-2, with 9 bases identical to TRBD1. Germline assignment: CDR1 SGHRS and CDR2 YFSETQ. This CDR3 is built from 16 residues. The junction had 8 bases not matched to a gene; V was cut back by 0 bases and J by 5 bases. The DNA for the CDR3 is TGCGCCAGCAGCTTGGAGCCGGGACAGGGATCGTATGGCTACACCTTC. This gives the protein CASSLEPGQGSYGYTF. The entire variable domain, with the rest obtained from reference TRBV5-1 and TRBJ1-2, is as follows: KAGVTQTPRYLIKTRGQQVTLSCSPISGHRSVSWYQQTPGQGLQFLFEYFSETQRNKGNFPGRFSGRQFSNSRSEMNVSTLELGDSALYLCASSLEPGQGSYGYTFGSGTRLTVV.

CDR3 sequence: CASRTSTDTQYF. The CDR3 DNA follows: TGTGCCAGCAGAACTAGCACAGATACGCAGTATTTT. This chain joins TRBV28 and TRBJ2-3; D is ambiguous. CDR3 length: 12 residues. Germline V gene lookup returns CDR1 MDHEN and CDR2 SYDVKM. V was pared by 6 bases and J by 0 bases, with 4 bases between.

The chain has TRBV4-1 and TRBJ1-5; TRBD1 matches 7 bases. Losses at the gene ends were 1 base for V and 1 base for J; bases not matched to a gene: 13. CDR3 length equals 19 residues. CDR1 MGHRA and CDR2 YSYEKL come from the germline V gene. Here the CDR3 reads CASSQGQGLGSSSNQPQHF. In DNA form, the CDR3 reads TGCGCCAGCAGCCAAGGACAGGGACTCGGGTCTTCAAGCAATCAGCCCCAGCATTTT.

The rearrangement joins TRBV2 to TRBJ2-5; 9 bases map to TRBD1. With 4 bases clipped from V and 0 bases from J, the junction kept 6 bases outside the gene matches. Germline-derived CDR1 and CDR2 are SNHLY and FYNNEI. The CDR3 contains 16 residues. CDR3 DNA: TGTGCCAGCAGTGGACCCGGGACAGGGTACCAAGAGACCCAGTACTTC. Amino acids: CASSGPGTGYQETQYF.

This chain connects TRBV6-5 to TRBJ1-5, with a tentative D call TRBD1 (6 bases). The CDR3 has 12 amino acids. Trimming stripped 6 bases from V and 4 bases from J, with 7 bases between. The V gene's germline CDR1 is MNHEY and CDR2 SVGAGI. The CDR3 spells CASSTGNQPQHF. Here the CDR3 DNA reads TGTGCCAGCAGCACAGGGAATCAGCCCCAGCATTTT.

The V gene is TRBV29-1, the J gene TRBJ2-7; 11 bases fit TRBD1. Losses at the gene ends were 7 bases for V and 6 bases for J; bases not matched to a gene: 8. CDR1 SQVTM and CDR2 ANQGSEA come from the germline V gene. The CDR3 totals 13 residues. The CDR3 DNA reads as TGCAGCGCTGGCACCGGGACAGGGGGCGAGCAGTACTTC. Amino acid sequence: CSAGTGTGGEQYF.

This chain uses TRBV6-1 with TRBJ2-7; 10 nucleotides agree with TRBD2. Germline trimming cut 10 bases from V and 0 bases from J; bases unmatched to any gene: 6. Germline CDR1 is MNHNS and CDR2 is SASEGT. This CDR3 has 14 amino acids. CDR3 in amino acids: CAIALAGSSYEQYF. CDR3 nucleotides: TGTGCCATCGCACTAGCGGGGAGCTCCTACGAGCAGTACTTC.

J is TRBJ2-1 and V is TRBV5-5, with TRBD1 as a possible D gene (5 bases). CDR3 length: 15 amino acids. Germline V CDR1 and CDR2: SGHKS, YYEKEE (reference sequence). Between the trimmed V and J ends, which lost 8 bases and 5 bases, there was a span of 20 bases. CDR3 amino acids: CASPKDSGANNEQFF. The CDR3 nucleotides read TGTGCCAGTCCGAAAGATTCTGGGGCGAACAATGAGCAGTTCTTC. Together with reference TRBV5-5 and TRBJ2-1, the CDR3 gives the full variable domain: DAGVTQSPTHLIKTRGQQVTLRCSPISGHKSVSWYQQVLGQGPQFIFQYYEKEERGRGNFPDRFSARQFPNYSSELNVNALLLGDSALYLCASPKDSGANNEQFFGPGTRLTVL.

This clone has only one observation. This chain links TRBV20-1 with TRBJ1-2; D call uncertain. Trimming left V 1 base short and J 12 bases short, with 12 bases between. Germline values: CDR1 DFQATT, CDR2 SNEGSKA (reference sequence). This CDR3 is 11 amino acids long. Here the CDR3 DNA reads TGCAGTGCTAGAGGGTCAGGTTGGGACACCTTC. Residues: CSARGSGWDTF.

The chain combines TRBV28 with TRBJ2-5; D is possibly TRBD2 (6 bases). Looked up from germline, CDR1 is MDHEN and CDR2 is SYDVKM. Trimming shortened V by 8 bases and J by 6 bases, and 19 bases separated the two germline ends. This CDR3 is built from 14 residues. The CDR3 spells CASLERAGGKTQYF. The CDR3 nucleotides read TGTGCCAGCCTCGAAAGAGCGGGTGGGAAGACCCAGTACTTC.

The chain couples TRBV5-6 to TRBJ1-5; D is perhaps TRBD1 (5 bases). Germline V gene lookup returns CDR1 SGHDT and CDR2 YYEEEE. Trimming stripped 1 base from V and 5 bases from J, with 10 bases between. CDR3 length equals 14 residues. The CDR3 DNA follows: TGTGCCAGCAGCTTGTACAGGTCCTATCAGCCCCAGCATTTT. The encoded protein is CASSLYRSYQPQHF.

This clone came up a few times. The chain uses TRBV10-3 and TRBJ2-7; 8 bases fit TRBD1. The CDR3 runs to 12 residues. From germline, CDR1 is ENHRY and CDR2 SYGVKD. Trimming at V came to 9 bases and at J to 7 bases, leaving 8 bases not matched to a gene. The CDR3 loop is CAIGTGSVEQYF. The CDR3 coding sequence is TGTGCCATAGGGACAGGTTCGGTTGAGCAGTACTTC.

This chain connects TRBV29-1 to TRBJ2-1; 10 nucleotides agree with TRBD2. The CDR3 has 14 amino acids. With V trimmed by 8 bases and J by 10 bases, 14 bases remained unmatched. In germline, CDR1 is SQVTM, CDR2 ANQGSEA. The CDR3 protein is CSPRVGAGGSEQFF. In DNA form, the CDR3 reads TGCAGCCCACGTGTGGGAGCGGGGGGGAGCGAGCAGTTCTTC.

The chain links TRBV28 to TRBJ1-1, with TRBD1 matching over 8 bases. Germline-derived CDR1 and CDR2 are MDHEN and SYDVKM. J lost 4 bases, V lost 5 bases, and 6 bases had no gene match. The CDR3 is 14 amino acids. CDR3 amino acids: CASSGDRKVTEAFF. The CDR3 DNA is TGTGCCAGCAGTGGGGACAGGAAGGTCACTGAAGCTTTCTTT.

This clone has only one observation. The chain joins TRBV28 to TRBJ2-3, with 7 positions matching TRBD1. The J segment lost 10 bases and the V segment lost 2 bases, leaving 3 bases of the junction unmatched. This CDR3 is 12 amino acids long. Germline values: CDR1 MDHEN, CDR2 SYDVKM. The CDR3 nucleotides are TGTGCCAGCAGTTTAGACAGGGTTCCGCAGTATTTT. Its translation: CASSLDRVPQYF.

V gene TRBV7-2 combines with J gene TRBJ1-4, with 11 positions matching TRBD1. This CDR3 is built from 17 residues. With 5 bases clipped from V and 2 bases from J, the junction kept 7 bases outside the gene matches. Germline CDR1 and CDR2: SGHTA and FQGNSA. CDR3 bases: TGTGCCAGCAGCCCAGGGACAGGGGGACTTACTAATGAAAAACTGTTTTTT. Its translation is CASSPGTGGLTNEKLFF. Filled out from reference TRBV7-2 and TRBJ1-4, the complete variable domain reads GAGVSQSPSNKVTEKGKDVELRCDPISGHTALYWYRQSLGQGLEFLIYFQGNSAPDKSGLPSDRFSAERTGGSVSTLTIQRTQQEDSAVYLCASSPGTGGLTNEKLFFGSGTQLSVL.